Here is one T cell receptor (beta chain) with its context. Its antigen is currently unknown. The sample carries other DNA sequences with the same CDR3. The table came from immunoSEQ multiplex PCR; TCRdb's copy has only in-frame clones and leaves some out. The sample includes around 2,000,000 clones, 85% to 95% seen only once; the top ten take 0.1% to 0.15%. The data originate from a study of shared clonotypes between healthy human individuals. Broader study findings: Naive subsets generally had larger estimated richness than memory subsets. Among non-shared clonotypes, generation probabilities were lower than among those shared by all four donors.

Trimming cost V 1 base and J 5 bases; bases outside gene matches: 3. CDR3 length: 15 residues. Germline CDR1 is SGHRS and CDR2 is YFSETQ. The chain employs TRBV5-1 and TRBJ2-1; 10 bases fit TRBD1. The specimen was naive CD4+ T cells sorted from blood. Subset given: CD45RA+ positively selected. The TCR sequence derives from a man between 18 and 29 years old in good health. CDR3: CASSLRTGGNNEQFF. CDR3 nucleotide sequence: TGCGCCAGCAGCTTGAGGACAGGGGGGAACAATGAGCAGTTCTTC.